The entry that follows covers one T cell receptor (beta chain) sequence. Its specificity is unknown. The table came from immunoSEQ multiplex PCR; TCRdb's copy has only in-frame clones and leaves some out. The sample includes around 100,000 clones, roughly 87% of them seen just once. The sample belongs to a study of graft-versus-host responses after intestinal transplantation. The overall study: Uniformly, recipients were administered anti-thymocyte globulin induction with subsequent tacrolimus and steroids for roughly three years. Findings of the study overall: The marrow of recipients harbored GvH clones, and ileum or blood showed some of them first.

V was trimmed by 1 base and J by 6 bases, leaving 12 bases between them. This CDR3 is built from 14 residues. Germline V CDR1 and CDR2: LGHNA, YNFKEQ. This specimen consisted of unstimulated CD4+ T cells sorted from spleen or lymph node cells, obtained before transplant. The receptor was derived from a human donor who was the organ donor for an intestinal transplant. The chain couples TRBV4-2 to TRBJ1-2; unclear D gene. The CDR3 DNA reads as TGTGCCAGCAGCCAAGGTTCCTTATCCCATGGCTACACCTTC. Translating it yields CASSQGSLSHGYTF.